This T cell receptor beta chain was captured by sequencing in a study of blood T cell repertoires in COVID-19. TCRdb keeps only in-frame clones here, not all; method: immunoSEQ multiplex PCR. The top ten clones hold approximately 10% of a sample with about 210,000 clones, roughly 89% of them seen once. A few counts support this clone. Trimming left V 1 base short and J 3 bases short, with 10 bases between. The CDR3 consists of 15 residues. Germline CDR1 and CDR2: SGHVS and FNYEAQ. The origin of this receptor is a man aged 18 to 35 with acute COVID-19. Material: PBMCs or T cells enriched from blood (not recorded which). V usage is TRBV7-6 and J usage is TRBJ1-5; D not certain. For the CDR3, the DNA is TGTGCCAGCAGCTTAGAGGCAGGAATCAATCAGCCCCAGCATTTT. It is translated as CASSLEAGINQPQHF.